This TCR beta chain was sequenced during a study of human T cells and chemical hapten exposure. Study background: Subjects had 2% DPC placed on about 2 cm by about 2 cm of upper inner arm skin for sensitization. Patients additionally received therapeutic doses of diphenylcyclopropenone on the scalp once a week, and this continued throughout the approximately 26-week study. Regarding the study as a whole: DPC sensitization produced no change in TCRs with frequency above 1 in 1000.

Time point: patch test 2, 6 weeks after DPC sensitization. Treatment denoted: therapeutic diphenylcyclopropenone sensitization with weekly scalp DPC. Comment on this clonotype: Antigen specificity is unknown.

Attachment of unique molecular identifiers to individual cDNA molecules was performed in the library. TCRdb called the RACE reads again in MiXCR, with one record for every CDR3 protein. The data show approximately 95,000 distinct CDR3 sequences, with roughly 11% seen just once and 3% to 4% held by the top ten. The clonotype comes from a woman in her thirties or forties with alopecia areata. Some clones in this sample may be carry-over from other donors' samples. Sequenced here: whole blood, sampled in connection with sensitization to the hapten diphenylcyclopropenone (DPC).

CDR3 DNA: TGTGCCACCAGTGGGGGCCGGGGGCTGAGCTCCTACAATGAGCAGTTCTTC. As protein: CATSGGRGLSSYNEQFF. This chain connects TRBV24-1 to TRBJ2-1; D is tentatively TRBD1 or TRBD2 (6 bases each). Germline assignment: CDR1 KGHDR and CDR2 SFDVKD. V gave up 5 bases and J gave up 0 bases, with 16 bases separating them. The CDR3 has 17 amino acids.